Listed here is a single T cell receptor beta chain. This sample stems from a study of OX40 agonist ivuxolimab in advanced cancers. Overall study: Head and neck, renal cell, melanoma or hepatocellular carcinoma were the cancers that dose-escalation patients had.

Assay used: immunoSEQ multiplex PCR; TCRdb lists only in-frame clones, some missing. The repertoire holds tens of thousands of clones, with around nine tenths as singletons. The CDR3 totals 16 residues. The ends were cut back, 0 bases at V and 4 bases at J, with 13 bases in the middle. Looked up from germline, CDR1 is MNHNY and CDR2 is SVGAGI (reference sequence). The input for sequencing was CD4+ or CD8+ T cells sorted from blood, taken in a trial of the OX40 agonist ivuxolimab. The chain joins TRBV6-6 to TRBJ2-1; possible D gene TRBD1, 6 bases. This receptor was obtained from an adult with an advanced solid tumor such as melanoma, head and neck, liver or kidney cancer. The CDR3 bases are TGTGCCAGCAGTTACTCGACTTTACAGGGTTACAATGAGCAGTTCTTC. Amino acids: CASSYSTLQGYNEQFF.